The source of this TCR beta chain is a study of T cell responses to AZD1222 COVID-19 vaccine. To note about this clone: Its antigen is currently unknown.

The method was immunoSEQ multiplex PCR; TCRdb's version includes in-frame clones alone and lacks a portion of them. This sample has approximately 170,000 clones, with around 85% found just once. Study-wide results and limits: Without day 14 samples, only post-peak T cell repertoires were studied. A mostly white British donor set with more females was recruited, and clonal diversity was possibly underestimated.

The source material was peripheral blood, sampled 28 days after the second AZD1222 dose. The sequence was collected from an adult who received the AZD1222 COVID-19 vaccine.

The CDR3 region has the DNA TGCGCCAGCAGCCAAGAGACGTGGGCGACGGGAAACACCATATATTTT. Translated, it gives CASSQETWATGNTIYF. The chain recombines TRBV4-3 with TRBJ1-3; D not certain. CDR1 and CDR2 from the germline V gene are LGHNA and YSLEER. Trimming removed 0 bases from V and 4 bases from J, with 13 bases in between. The CDR3 spans 16 residues.